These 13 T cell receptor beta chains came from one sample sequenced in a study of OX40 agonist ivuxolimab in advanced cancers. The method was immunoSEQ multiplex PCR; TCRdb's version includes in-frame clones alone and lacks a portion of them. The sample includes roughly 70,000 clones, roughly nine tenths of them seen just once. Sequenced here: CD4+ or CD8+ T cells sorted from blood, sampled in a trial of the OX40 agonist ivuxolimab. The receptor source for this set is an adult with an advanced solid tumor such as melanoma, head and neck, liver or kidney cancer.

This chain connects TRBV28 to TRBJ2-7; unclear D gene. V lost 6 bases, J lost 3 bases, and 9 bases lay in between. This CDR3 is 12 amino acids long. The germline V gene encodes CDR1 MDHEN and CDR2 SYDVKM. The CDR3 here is CASRGVHYEQYF. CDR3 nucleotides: TGTGCCAGCAGGGGCGTCCACTACGAGCAGTACTTC.

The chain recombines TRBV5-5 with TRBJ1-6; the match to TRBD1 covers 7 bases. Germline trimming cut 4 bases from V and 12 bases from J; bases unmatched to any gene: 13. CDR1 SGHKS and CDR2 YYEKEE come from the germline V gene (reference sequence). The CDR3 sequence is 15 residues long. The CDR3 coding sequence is TGTGCCAGCAGCCCCTCAGGGACAGCCCTAGGACCCCTCCACTTT. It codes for CASSPSGTALGPLHF.

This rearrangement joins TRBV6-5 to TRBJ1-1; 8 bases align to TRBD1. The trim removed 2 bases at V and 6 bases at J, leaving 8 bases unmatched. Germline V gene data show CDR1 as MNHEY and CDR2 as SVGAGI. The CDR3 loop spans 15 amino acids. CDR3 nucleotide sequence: TGTGCCAGCAGTTACGGCGGACAGGGTATACCTGAAGCTTTCTTT. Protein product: CASSYGGQGIPEAFF.

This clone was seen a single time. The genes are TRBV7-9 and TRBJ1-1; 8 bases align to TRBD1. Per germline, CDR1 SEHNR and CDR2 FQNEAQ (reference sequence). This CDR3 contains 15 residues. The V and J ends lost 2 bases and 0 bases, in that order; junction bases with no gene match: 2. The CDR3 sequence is CASSLRTGLNTEAFF. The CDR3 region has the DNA TGTGCCAGCAGCTTAAGGACAGGGCTGAACACTGAAGCTTTCTTT. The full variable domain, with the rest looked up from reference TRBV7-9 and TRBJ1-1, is DTGVSQNPRHKITKRGQNVTFRCDPISEHNRLYWYRQTLGQGPEFLTYFQNEAQLEKSRLLSDRFSAERPKGSFSTLEIQRTEQGDSAMYLCASSLRTGLNTEAFFGQGTRLTVV.

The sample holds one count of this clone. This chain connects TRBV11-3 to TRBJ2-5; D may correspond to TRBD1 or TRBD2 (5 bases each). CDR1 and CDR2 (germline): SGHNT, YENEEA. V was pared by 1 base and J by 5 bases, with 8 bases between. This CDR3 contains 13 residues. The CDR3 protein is CASSLAGTETQYF. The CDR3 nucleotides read TGTGCCAGCAGCTTAGCAGGGACGGAGACCCAGTACTTC.

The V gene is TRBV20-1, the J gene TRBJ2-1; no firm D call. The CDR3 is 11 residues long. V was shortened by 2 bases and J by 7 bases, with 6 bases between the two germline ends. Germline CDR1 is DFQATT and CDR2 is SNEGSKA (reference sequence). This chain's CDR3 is CSARLENEQFF. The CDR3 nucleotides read TGCAGTGCTAGACTAGAGAATGAGCAGTTCTTC.

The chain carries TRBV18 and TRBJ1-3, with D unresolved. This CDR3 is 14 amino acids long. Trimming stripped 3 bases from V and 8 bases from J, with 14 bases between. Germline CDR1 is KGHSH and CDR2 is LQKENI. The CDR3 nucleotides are TGTGCCAGCTCACCGGGAGGAGGAGCGGACACCATATATTTT. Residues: CASSPGGGADTIYF.

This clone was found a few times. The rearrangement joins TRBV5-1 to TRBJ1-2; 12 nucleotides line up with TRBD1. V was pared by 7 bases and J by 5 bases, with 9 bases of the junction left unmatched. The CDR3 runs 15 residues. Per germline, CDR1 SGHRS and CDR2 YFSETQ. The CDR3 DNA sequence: TGCGCCAGCCACAGTGGGACAGGGGGCGGGTATGGCTACACCTTC. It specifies CASHSGTGGGYGYTF.

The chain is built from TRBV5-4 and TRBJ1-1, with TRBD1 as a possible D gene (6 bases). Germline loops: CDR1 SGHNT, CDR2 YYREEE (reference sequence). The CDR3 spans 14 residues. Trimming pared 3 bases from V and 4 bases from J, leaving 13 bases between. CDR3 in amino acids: CASSYRAVGTEAFF. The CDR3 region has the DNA TGTGCCAGCAGCTACAGGGCCGTGGGCACTGAAGCTTTCTTT.

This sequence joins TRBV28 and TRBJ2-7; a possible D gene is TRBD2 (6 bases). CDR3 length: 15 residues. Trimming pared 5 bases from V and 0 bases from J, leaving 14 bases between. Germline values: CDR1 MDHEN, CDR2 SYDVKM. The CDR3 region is CASSRHGGSSYEQYF. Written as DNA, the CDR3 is TGTGCCAGCAGTCGGCACGGGGGAAGCTCCTACGAGCAGTACTTC.

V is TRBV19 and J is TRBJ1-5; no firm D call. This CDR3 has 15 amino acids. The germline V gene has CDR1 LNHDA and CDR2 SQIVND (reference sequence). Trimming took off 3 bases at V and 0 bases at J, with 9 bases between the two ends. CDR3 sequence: CASSMRGDSNQPQHF. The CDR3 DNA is TGTGCCAGTAGTATGCGGGGTGATAGCAATCAGCCCCAGCATTTT.

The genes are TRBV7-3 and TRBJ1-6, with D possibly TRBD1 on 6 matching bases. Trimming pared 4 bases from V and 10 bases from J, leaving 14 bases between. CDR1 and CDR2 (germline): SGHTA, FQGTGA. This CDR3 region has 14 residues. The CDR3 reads CASSSFGGGSPLHF. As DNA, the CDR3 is TGTGCCAGCAGCTCGTTCGGGGGCGGGTCACCCCTCCACTTT.

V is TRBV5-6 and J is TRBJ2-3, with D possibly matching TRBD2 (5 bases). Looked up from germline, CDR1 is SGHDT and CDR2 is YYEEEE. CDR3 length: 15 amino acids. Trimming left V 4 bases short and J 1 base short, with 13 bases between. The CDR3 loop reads CASSLRVTGTDTQYF. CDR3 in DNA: TGTGCCAGCAGCCTGAGGGTAACGGGCACAGATACGCAGTATTTT.